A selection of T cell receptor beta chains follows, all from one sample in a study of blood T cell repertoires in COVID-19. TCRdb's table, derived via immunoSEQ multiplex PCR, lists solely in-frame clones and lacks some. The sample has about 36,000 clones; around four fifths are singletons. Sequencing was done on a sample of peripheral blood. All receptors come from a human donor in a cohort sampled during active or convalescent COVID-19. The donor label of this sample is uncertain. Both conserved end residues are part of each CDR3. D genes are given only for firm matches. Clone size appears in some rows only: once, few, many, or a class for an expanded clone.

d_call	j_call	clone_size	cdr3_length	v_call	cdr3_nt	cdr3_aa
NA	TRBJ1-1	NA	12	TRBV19	TGTGCCAGTAGTGGCCGCAGGGGTGAAGCTTTCTTT	CASSGRRGEAFF
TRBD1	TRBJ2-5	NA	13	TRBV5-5	TGTGCCAGCAGCATTGACAGGGTGCAGACCCAGTACTTC	CASSIDRVQTQYF
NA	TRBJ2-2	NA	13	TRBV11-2	TGTGCCAGCAGCCCAGGGAACACCGGGGAGCTGTTTTTT	CASSPGNTGELFF
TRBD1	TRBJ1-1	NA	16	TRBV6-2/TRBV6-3	TGTGCCAGCACCCCCGGCAGGGGGACTAGTGGCGCTGAAGCTTTCTTT	CASTPGRGTSGAEAFF
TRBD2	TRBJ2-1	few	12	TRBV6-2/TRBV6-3	TGTGCCAGCAGTTACGGGACTAGGGGTGGGTTCTTC	CASSYGTRGGFF
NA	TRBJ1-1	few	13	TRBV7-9	TGTGCCAGCAGCCAAACGGAGGGCCCTGAAGCTTTCTTT	CASSQTEGPEAFF
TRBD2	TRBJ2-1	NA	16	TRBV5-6	TGTGCCAGCAGCTCGACTAGCGGGAGGTGGTACAATGAGCAGTTCTTC	CASSSTSGRWYNEQFF
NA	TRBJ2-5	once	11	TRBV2	TGTGCCAGCAGCTACCCCCAGACCCAGTACTTC	CASSYPQTQYF
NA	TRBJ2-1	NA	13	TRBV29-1	TGCAGCGGTAAGGACTGGTCTAACAATGAGCAGTTCTTC	CSGKDWSNNEQFF
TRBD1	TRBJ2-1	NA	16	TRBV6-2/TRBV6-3	TGTGCCAGCAGCCAGATTGGACAGGGGGTTAACAATGAGCAGTTCTTC	CASSQIGQGVNNEQFF
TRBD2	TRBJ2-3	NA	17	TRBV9	TGTGCCAGCAGCGTAGAACGGGAGGGTTTGGCTTGGGATACGCAGTATTTT	CASSVEREGLAWDTQYF
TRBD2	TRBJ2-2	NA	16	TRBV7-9	TGTGCCAGCAGCCTGGCTAGCGGGAGGGCGAACGGGGAGCTGTTTTTT	CASSLASGRANGELFF
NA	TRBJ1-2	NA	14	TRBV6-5	TGTGCCAGCAGTTACTCGAGGACCGGGGAGGGCTACACCTTC	CASSYSRTGEGYTF
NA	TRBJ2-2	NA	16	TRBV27	TGTGCCAGCAGTTTATCACGTGGGGGCCTCGGCGGGGAGCTGTTTTTT	CASSLSRGGLGGELFF
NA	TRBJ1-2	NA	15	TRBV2	TGTGCCAGCAGTGAACAGGGTGCCCCAATCTATGGCTACACCTTC	CASSEQGAPIYGYTF
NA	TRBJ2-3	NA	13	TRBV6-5	TGTGCCAGCAGTTATGAAGGGGCAGATACGCAGTATTTT	CASSYEGADTQYF
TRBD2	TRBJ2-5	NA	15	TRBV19	TGTGCCAGTAGTATAACTAGCGGGATACGGGAGACCCAGTACTTC	CASSITSGIRETQYF
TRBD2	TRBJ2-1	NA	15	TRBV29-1	TGCAGCGCAGCACTAGCGGGAGGCGCCTACAATGAGCAGTTCTTC	CSAALAGGAYNEQFF
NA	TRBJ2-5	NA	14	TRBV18	TGTGCCAGCTCACGTCTAGATCGGCGGGAGACCCAGTACTTC	CASSRLDRRETQYF
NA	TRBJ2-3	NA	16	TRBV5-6	TGTGCCAGCAGCCCTGCGAGGGCTTTTAGCACAGATACGCAGTATTTT	CASSPARAFSTDTQYF
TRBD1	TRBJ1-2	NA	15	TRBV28	TGTGCCAGCAGTTACTCGGGACAGGGGTTGGGTGGCTACACCTTC	CASSYSGQGLGGYTF
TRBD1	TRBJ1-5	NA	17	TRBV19	TGTGCCAGTAGGGCCGGGACAGGGGGCAGGGGCAATCAGCCCCAGCATTTT	CASRAGTGGRGNQPQHF
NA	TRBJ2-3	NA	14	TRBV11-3	TGTGCCAGCAGCTTAGAACAGGGCTCAGATACGCAGTATTTT	CASSLEQGSDTQYF
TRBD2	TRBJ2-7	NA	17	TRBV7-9	TGTGCCAGCAGCTTAGCGACCAGCGGGAGGGCCCCCTACGAGCAGTACTTC	CASSLATSGRAPYEQYF
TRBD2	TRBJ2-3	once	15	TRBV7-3	TGTGCCAGCAGTTATACTAGCGGGATCGGAGATACGCAGTATTTT	CASSYTSGIGDTQYF
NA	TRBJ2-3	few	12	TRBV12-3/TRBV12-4	TGTGCCAGCAGCCACGGGGGTATAACACAGTATTTT	CASSHGGITQYF
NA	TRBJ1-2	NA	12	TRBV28	TGTGCCAGCAGTCTAATTGGTTCCGGCTACACCTTC	CASSLIGSGYTF
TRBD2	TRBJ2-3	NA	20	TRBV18	TGTGCCAGCTCACCTCAACCCCTTCGGACTAGCGGGGGGAACACAGATACGCAGTATTTT	CASSPQPLRTSGGNTDTQYF
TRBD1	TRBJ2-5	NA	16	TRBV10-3	TGTGCCATCAGTGGGGTGTTCGGACAGGGGGGAGAGACCCAGTACTTC	CAISGVFGQGGETQYF
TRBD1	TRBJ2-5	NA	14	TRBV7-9	TGTGCCAGCAGCTTAGCAGGGGGCGTAGAGACCCAGTACTTC	CASSLAGGVETQYF
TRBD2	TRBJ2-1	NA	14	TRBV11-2	TGTGCCAGCAGCCCTTCGGGACTAGCGGGAGGGCTGTTCTTC	CASSPSGLAGGLFF
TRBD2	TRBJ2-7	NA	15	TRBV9	TGTGCCAGCAGCGTAGGGGGCGGGAGTGCGGACGAGCAGTACTTC	CASSVGGGSADEQYF
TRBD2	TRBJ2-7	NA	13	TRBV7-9	TGTGCCAGCAGCTCGACTAGCGGGAGGGCCCAGTACTTC	CASSSTSGRAQYF
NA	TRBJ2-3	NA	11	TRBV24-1	TGTGCCACCAGTGATTCGACTATTAAGTATTTT	CATSDSTIKYF
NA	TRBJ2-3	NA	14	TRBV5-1	TGCGCCAGCAGATTTTCCCAGGGTACAGATACGCAGTATTTT	CASRFSQGTDTQYF
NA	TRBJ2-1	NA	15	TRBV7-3	TGTGCCAGCAGCTCTGGACAGAGCTCCTACAATGAGCAGTTCTTC	CASSSGQSSYNEQFF
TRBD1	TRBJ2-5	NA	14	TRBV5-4	TGTGCCAGCAGCTCGCCGGGACAGGGAAAGACCCAGTACTTC	CASSSPGQGKTQYF
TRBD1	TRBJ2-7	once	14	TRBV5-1	TGCGCCAGCAGCTTTTCAGGGGGCTTGAACGAGCAGTACTTC	CASSFSGGLNEQYF
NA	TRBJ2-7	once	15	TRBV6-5	TGTGCCAGCAGTCTTGACCCGATAACAGCCTACGAGCAGTACTTC	CASSLDPITAYEQYF
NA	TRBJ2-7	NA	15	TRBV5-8	TGTGCCAGCAGCTTGCCCCTTGGCGGGTCCTACGAGCAGTACTTC	CASSLPLGGSYEQYF
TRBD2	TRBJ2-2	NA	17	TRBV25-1	TGTGCCACCCTCCCGGGACTAGCGGGAGCGAGCACCGGGGAGCTGTTTTTT	CATLPGLAGASTGELFF
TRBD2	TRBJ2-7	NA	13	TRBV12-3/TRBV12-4	TGTGCCAGCAGTTTCGGGAGGGCCTACGAGCAGTACTTC	CASSFGRAYEQYF
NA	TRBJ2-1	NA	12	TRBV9	TGTGCCAGCAGCAGACACGGGGAAGAGCAGTTCTTC	CASSRHGEEQFF
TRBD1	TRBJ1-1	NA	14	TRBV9	TGTGCCAGCAGCACGGGACAGCCGAACACTGAAGCTTTCTTT	CASSTGQPNTEAFF
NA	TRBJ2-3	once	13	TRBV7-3	TGTGCCAGCAGCTTCCAGTTCACAGATACGCAGTATTTT	CASSFQFTDTQYF
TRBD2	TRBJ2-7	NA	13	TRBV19	TGTGCCAGTAGTAAAGCGGGAGCTTACGAGCAGTACTTC	CASSKAGAYEQYF
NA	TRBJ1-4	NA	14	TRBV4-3	TGCGCCAGCAGCCAAGATCTAGCAGATGAAAAACTGTTTTTT	CASSQDLADEKLFF
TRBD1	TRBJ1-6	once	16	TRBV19	TGTGCCAGTAGACGAGTCCACAGGGGAGGTAATTCACCCCTCCACTTT	CASRRVHRGGNSPLHF
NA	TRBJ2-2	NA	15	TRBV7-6	TGTGCCAGCAGCTTAGTGATAGGAGGGAGCGGGGAGCTGTTTTTT	CASSLVIGGSGELFF
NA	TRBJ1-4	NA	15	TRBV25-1	TGTGCCAGCAGTGAATCGGGGAACACTAATGAAAAACTGTTTTTT	CASSESGNTNEKLFF
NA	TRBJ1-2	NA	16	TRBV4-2	TGTGCCAGCAGCCCCCGGACTGATCCGGGATCTTATGGCTACACCTTC	CASSPRTDPGSYGYTF
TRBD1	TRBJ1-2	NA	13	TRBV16	TGTGCCAGCAGCCAAGACAGGGGCCATGGCTACACCTTC	CASSQDRGHGYTF
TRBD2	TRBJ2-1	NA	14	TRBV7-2	TGTGCCAGCAGCTTCCCGGGGGAGGGTGGTGAGCAGTTCTTC	CASSFPGEGGEQFF
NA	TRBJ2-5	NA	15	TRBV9	TGTGCCAGCAGCGTAGGAGGGCAGTTCGGAGAGACCCAGTACTTC	CASSVGGQFGETQYF